This TCR beta chain derives from a study of identical twins (dated by TCRdb to the mid-2010s). Study-wide context: TCR alpha and beta repertoires from monozygotic twins, unrelated adults of various ages and cord blood were deep-sequenced to test whether fetal clonotypes persist. To rule out contamination, the twin experiments were replicated at different times with different library preparation protocols. The investigation overall reported the following: Out-of-frame TCR alpha sequences shared between twins showed an excess of low generation-probability sequences compared with coincidental sharing between unrelated individuals. Because the same donors could not be followed over many years, conclusions were based on cross-sectional statistical analysis. Excess twin sharing in beta out-of-frame sequences was weaker because fewer shared sequences lowered the signal-to-noise ratio. Fewer insertions were carried by abundant cord blood beta clonotypes; a weaker similar trend was observed in young adult naive repertoires, while no such trend was observed in memory repertoires. In monozygotic twins, recombination models systematically underestimated out-of-frame TCR alpha sharing, but the models matched the sharing seen between unrelated individuals. Zero-insertion analyses could be partly confounded by invariant T cells such as MAIT and iNKT, although diverse VJ usage argued against such confounding for most clonotypes.

Every donor was a healthy Caucasian. The twin cohort comprised three pairs of female monozygotic twins, all aged about 18 to 29 years. Positive isolation kits from Invitrogen were used to isolate the CD4+ and CD8+ T cell populations. The method behind the library was 5' RACE. Sequencer: Illumina HiSeq 2000. A universal primer binding site was added through template switching, and the final cDNA carried a unique molecular identifier so that TCR cDNA molecules could be counted accurately. Specific primers in the conserved constant-segment region were used to synthesize first-strand cDNA for the TCR alpha and beta chains. Each cDNA library was double barcoded, with a SMART-Mk sample barcode plus Illumina barcodes, to control for contamination. TruSeq adapter sequences along with Illumina sample barcodes were introduced in two successive PCR steps. Sequencing of the TCR alpha and beta cDNA libraries was done on the Illumina HiSeq platform using custom primers. The paper's data handling went like this. Raw reads were processed with MiGEC to extract unique molecular identifiers, and MiXCR was used to determine CDR3 positions. Recombination models were inferred per individual with the repgenHMM and IGoR tools using an EM algorithm. The tcR package in R was used for shared clonotype analysis, with sharing normalized by the product of cloneset sizes. To study raw recombination free of thymic and clonal selection effects, out-of-frame nonproductive sequences were analyzed. Starting from the raw public reads, TCRdb applied fastp trimming at Q25, assembled clones with MiXCR and retained in-frame beta chains. All rows with the same CDR3 protein become a single entry with the most common DNA and genes. TCRdb, not the original authors, processed these V and J calls. The sample table shows some 300,000 distinct CDR3 sequences, and roughly an eighth are seen once. Around 7.2% of the sample is taken by the ten largest.

Including cysteine and phenylalanine, the CDR3 has 18 amino acids. The DNA shown is the 54-base CDR3, in frame from base 1. Germline trimming amounts to 2 bases on V and 9 bases on J, with 16 as the count of junction bases outside the gene matches. CDR1 and CDR2 are read off the germline V gene as MDHEN and SYDVKM. About this clonotype: No cognate antigen has been identified for it. No per-base quality is available; no much larger clone lies one base away.

The data were also submitted as part of a second study, on yellow fever vaccine responses in identical twins. As that second paper reports: The authors reported that the T cell response to vaccination in identical twins appeared partly convergent and partly personalized. In identical twins, the study followed T cell clones that responded to the vaccine with precision.

The sequencing input was CD8+ T cells sorted from blood. The chain links TRBV28 with TRBJ2-1; TRBD1 aligns with 10 central bases. The receptor's source is a woman aged 18 to 35 in good health. The CDR3 loop reads CASSLRTLRDRGRVEQFF. The DNA sequence follows: TGTGCCAGCAGTTTACGAACCCTCCGGGACAGGGGAAGGGTTGAGCAGTTCTTC.